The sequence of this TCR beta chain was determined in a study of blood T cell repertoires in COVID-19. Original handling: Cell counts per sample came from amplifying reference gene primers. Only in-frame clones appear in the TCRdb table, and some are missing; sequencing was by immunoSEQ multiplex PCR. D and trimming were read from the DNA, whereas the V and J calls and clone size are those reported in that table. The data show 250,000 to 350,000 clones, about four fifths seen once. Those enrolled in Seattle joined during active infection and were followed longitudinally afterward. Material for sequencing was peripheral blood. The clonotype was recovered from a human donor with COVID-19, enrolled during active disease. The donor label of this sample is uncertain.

The DNA of the CDR3 is TGTGCCAGCAGCCAAGGTACAGGCTTCGACTCTGGGGCCAACGTCCTGACTTTC. Protein product: CASSQGTGFDSGANVLTF. The chain is built from TRBV3-1 (or the pseudogene TRBV3-2) and TRBJ2-6, with D possibly matching TRBD1 (5 bases). The germline CDR1 and CDR2 sequences are LGHDT and YNNKEL (reference sequence). This CDR3 spans 18 amino acids. V dropped 1 base and J dropped 0 bases, with 13 bases sitting between them.